Listed below are T cell receptor beta chains from one sample, sequenced in a study of blood T cell repertoires in COVID-19. The protocol was immunoSEQ multiplex PCR, while the TCRdb copy is restricted to in-frame clones and leaves out a portion. The table lists around 200,000 clones, roughly 80% of them singletons, with approximately 2.6% in the top ten. Material: peripheral blood. These receptors came from a human donor with acute or convalescent COVID-19. The donor label of this sample is uncertain. Each CDR3 is given with its conserved first and last residue. D genes are given only for firm matches. Clone size appears in some rows only: once, few, many, or a class for an expanded clone.

size	V	length	D	J	DNA	CDR3
once	TRBV2	14	TRBD2	TRBJ2-5	TGTGCCAGCAGCTTCGAGAGTACTAGCGGGACGGTGGACTTC	CASSFESTSGTVDF
.	TRBV30	13	TRBD1	TRBJ1-2	TGTGCCTGGAGTGTGAGGACAGGTTATGGCTACACCTTC	CAWSVRTGYGYTF
.	TRBV30	16	TRBD1	TRBJ1-2	TGTGCCTGGAGAGTCCCGGGACAGTCTTTTACCTATGGCTACACCTTC	CAWRVPGQSFTYGYTF
.	TRBV19	16	TRBD2	TRBJ2-1	TGTGCCACCATGGGGACTAGCGGGGTTCCCATCAATGAGCAGTTCTTC	CATMGTSGVPINEQFF
.	TRBV5-4	15	TRBD2	TRBJ2-3	TGTGCCAGCAGCTTCGGGACTAGCGGCACAGATACGCAGTATTTT	CASSFGTSGTDTQYF
few	TRBV29-1	13	TRBD1	TRBJ1-1	TGCAGCCTTCACAGGGGGCCGGACACTGAAGCTTTCTTT	CSLHRGPDTEAFF
.	TRBV7-9	14	TRBD2	TRBJ2-5	TGTGCCAGCAGCTTAGGGACTAGTTTGGAGACCCAGTACTTC	CASSLGTSLETQYF
.	TRBV19	17	.	TRBJ1-1	TGTGCCAGTAGTAAAAACGGGGGGGCGTCTGTGAACACTGAAGCTTTCTTT	CASSKNGGASVNTEAFF
.	TRBV10-3	13	.	TRBJ1-4	TGTGCCTCCCTGGGGGAGGGACAAGAAAAACTGTTTTTT	CASLGEGQEKLFF
.	TRBV7-2	16	.	TRBJ2-7	TGTGCCAGCAGCCCCCCAGGGGGGACAGCCTCTCGGGAGCAGTACTTC	CASSPPGGTASREQYF
.	TRBV19	13	.	TRBJ1-2	TGTGCCAGTAGTATCCGGCGAGGGAATGGCTACACCTTC	CASSIRRGNGYTF
.	TRBV2	15	TRBD1	TRBJ2-5	TGTGCCAGCAGTCTTCTGACAGGGTATGGAGAGACCCAGTACTTC	CASSLLTGYGETQYF
.	TRBV19	13	TRBD1	TRBJ1-2	TGTGCCAGCGGAGACAGGGCTCGCTATGGCTACACCTTC	CASGDRARYGYTF
.	TRBV28	14	.	TRBJ1-1	TGTGCCAGCAGTTTATCCTCCCAGGGCACTGAAGCTTTCTTT	CASSLSSQGTEAFF
.	TRBV7-9	13	.	TRBJ1-1	TGTGCCAGCAGCGGGCAGGGGAACACTGAAGCTTTCTTT	CASSGQGNTEAFF
.	TRBV9	17	TRBD1	TRBJ1-4	TGTGCCAGCAGCGCGGACAGGGGGCTCCCAACTAATGAAAAACTGTTTTTT	CASSADRGLPTNEKLFF
once	TRBV5-1	14	.	TRBJ2-2	TGCGCCAGCAGCTTGGGGGGGACAACCGGGGAGCTGTTTTTT	CASSLGGTTGELFF